One and the same sample provided the 30 T cell receptor beta chains below, sequenced in a study of cytomegalovirus exposure and HLA in healthy donors. Both 60 Vbeta primers and 13 Jbeta primers went into the PCR. The assay was immunoSEQ multiplex PCR, and TCRdb's table has in-frame clones only and misses some. The table has some 190,000 clones, about 82% seen once; the top ten hold about 1.9%. Input material: PBMCs. These receptor sequences come from a woman in her thirties in good health and CMV-seronegative.

The rearrangement links TRBV9 to TRBJ1-2; possibly TRBD1 for D (5 bases). The CDR3 runs 14 residues. Germline-derived CDR1 and CDR2 are SGDLS and YYNGEE. Trimming left V 0 bases short and J 8 bases short, with 14 bases between. CDR3 region: CASSVAAQGVGYTF. CDR3 bases: TGTGCCAGCAGCGTAGCGGCCCAGGGTGTGGGCTACACCTTC.

V is TRBV2 and J is TRBJ2-7, with 7 bases lining up with TRBD1. Trimming took 8 bases from V and 2 from J; bases not matched to a gene: 6. CDR1 SNHLY and CDR2 FYNNEI come from the germline V gene. CDR3 length: 13 amino acids. The CDR3 sequence is CASGDGTAYEQYF. As DNA, the CDR3 is TGTGCCAGCGGCGACGGGACAGCCTACGAGCAGTACTTC. The variable domain in full, with the rest retrieved from reference TRBV2 and TRBJ2-7, is EPEVTQTPSHQVTQMGQEVILRCVPISNHLYFYWYRQILGQKVEFLVSFYNNEISEKSEIFDDQFSVERPDGSNFTLKIRSTKLEDSAMYFCASGDGTAYEQYFGPGTRLTVT.

This chain uses TRBV7-9 with TRBJ1-1; possibly TRBD1 for D (6 bases). The CDR3 sequence is 18 residues long. The V gene's germline CDR1 is SEHNR and CDR2 FQNEAQ (reference sequence). Trimming took off 5 bases at V and 1 base at J, with 23 bases between the two ends. In DNA, the CDR3 is TGTGCCAGCAGCACGCGGACAGAATACAGGATTAGGAACACTGAAGCTTTCTTT. Its translation: CASSTRTEYRIRNTEAFF.

A few counts support this clone. The chain couples TRBV2 to TRBJ1-6; 7 bases agree with TRBD1. Trimming removed 4 bases from V and 10 bases from J; junction bases left unmatched: 7. The germline CDR1 and CDR2 sequences are SNHLY and FYNNEI. The CDR3 runs 14 residues. The CDR3 DNA follows: TGTGCCAGCAGTGCCCCAGGGGGAGCATCACCCCTCCACTTT. Its protein product is CASSAPGGASPLHF. Supplemented by reference TRBV2 and TRBJ1-6, the full variable domain reads EPEVTQTPSHQVTQMGQEVILRCVPISNHLYFYWYRQILGQKVEFLVSFYNNEISEKSEIFDDQFSVERPDGSNFTLKIRSTKLEDSAMYFCASSAPGGASPLHFGNGTRLTVT.

The rearrangement links TRBV30 to TRBJ2-3, with 14 bases identical to TRBD2. CDR1 and CDR2 (germline): GTSNPN, SVGIG (reference sequence). This CDR3 spans 17 amino acids. V shed 4 bases, J shed 1 base, and the junction held 7 bases outside the gene matches. CDR3 sequence (DNA): TGTGCCTGGAACCAGGGACTAGCGGGGGCCCGCACAGATACGCAGTATTTT. Protein: CAWNQGLAGARTDTQYF.

V is TRBV6-1 and J is TRBJ1-4; 8 bases are a match to TRBD1. The CDR3 extends over 13 amino acids. V lost 11 bases to trimming and J lost 8 bases; unmatched junction nucleotides: 10. CDR1 is MNHNS and CDR2 is SASEGT in the germline V gene. The CDR3 sequence: CAGSTGVGEKLFF. CDR3 in DNA: TGTGCCGGATCGACAGGGGTTGGAGAAAAACTGTTTTTT.

CDR3 nucleotides: TGTGCCAGCGGCGAGGGAAACCAGCCCCAGCATTTT. This codes for CASGEGNQPQHF. This sequence joins TRBV27 and TRBJ1-5; no firm D call. V was clipped by 8 bases and J by 7 bases, with 12 bases between them. Germline CDR1 is MNHEY and CDR2 is SMNVEV (reference sequence). CDR3 size: 12 residues.

The chain uses TRBV7-2 and TRBJ1-1, with D maybe TRBD1 (5 bases). With 2 bases removed from V and 5 bases from J, the gap between germline ends came to 12 bases. There are 14 residues in the CDR3. The germline gives CDR1 SGHTA, CDR2 FQGNSA. For the CDR3, the DNA is TGTGCCAGCAGCTTACAGGGTGAAGGGACTGAAGCTTTCTTT. This gives the protein CASSLQGEGTEAFF.

The V gene is TRBV7-2, the J gene TRBJ2-2, with 9 positions matching TRBD2. CDR3 length: 18 residues. With V trimmed by 5 bases and J by 2 bases, 12 bases remained unmatched. Germline V lookup: CDR1 SGHTA, CDR2 FQGNSA. The chain's CDR3 is CASSRPGSGGRNTGELFF. DNA for the CDR3: TGTGCCAGCAGCCGACCGGGTAGCGGGGGCCGAAACACCGGGGAGCTGTTTTTT.

This sequence joins TRBV27 and TRBJ1-1; 7 bases are a match to TRBD1. CDR1 MNHEY and CDR2 SMNVEV come from the germline V gene (reference sequence). The CDR3 has 13 residues. After removal of 5 bases from V and 6 bases from J, the junction contained 6 bases not matched to a gene. The CDR3 loop reads CASSPYRGAEAFF. CDR3 nucleotide sequence: TGTGCCAGCAGTCCATACAGGGGCGCTGAAGCTTTCTTT.

J is TRBJ1-4 and V is TRBV5-1; 9 bases map to TRBD1. J gave up 0 bases and V 4 bases, and 4 bases lay outside the gene matches. This CDR3 contains 16 residues. Germline V lookup: CDR1 SGHRS, CDR2 YFSETQ. The CDR3 nucleotides read TGCGCCAGCAGCAGGGGACAGGGCCCAACTAATGAAAAACTGTTTTTT. Translation: CASSRGQGPTNEKLFF.

This chain joins TRBV4-2 and TRBJ2-7; 13 nucleotides agree with TRBD2. The V gene end was trimmed by 4 bases and the J gene end by 2 bases; junction bases not matched to a gene: 8. The V gene's germline CDR1 is LGHNA and CDR2 YNFKEQ. The CDR3 consists of 17 residues. The CDR3 DNA reads as TGTGCCAGCAGCCGCCGACTAGCGGGGGGCAGGACCTACGAGCAGTACTTC. Residues: CASSRRLAGGRTYEQYF.

This clone was recorded once. Here the CDR3 reads CASSAGRGIVLEELFF. The CDR3 DNA reads as TGTGCCAGCAGTGCCGGTCGAGGGATCGTGCTGGAGGAGCTGTTTTTT. The chain joins TRBV25-1 to TRBJ2-2; maybe TRBD2 (5 bases). This CDR3 is 16 amino acids long. V was clipped by 4 bases and J by 10 bases, with 22 bases between them. Germline-derived CDR1 and CDR2 are MGHDK and SYGVNS.

The chain is built from TRBV18 and TRBJ2-7; D perhaps matches TRBD1 (6 bases). The CDR3 consists of 15 residues. Germline V gene lookup returns CDR1 KGHSH and CDR2 LQKENI. Trimming removed 0 bases at V and 6 bases at J, with 15 bases between. This CDR3 reads CASSPPKTGIGEQYF. The CDR3 DNA reads as TGTGCCAGCTCACCACCCAAAACAGGGATTGGCGAGCAGTACTTC.

This sequence joins TRBV18 and TRBJ2-4; 9 bases map to TRBD1. Germline lookup yields CDR1 KGHSH and CDR2 LQKENI. This CDR3 spans 14 amino acids. J gave up 8 bases and V 3 bases, and 5 bases lay outside the gene matches. CDR3 loop: CASSPSTGGDIQYF. In DNA, the CDR3 is TGTGCCAGCTCACCTTCGACAGGGGGGGACATTCAGTACTTC.

This rearrangement joins TRBV19 to TRBJ1-1; maybe TRBD1 (5 bases). V was shortened by 3 bases and J by 7 bases, with 9 bases between the two germline ends. CDR1 is LNHDA, CDR2 SQIVND, per germline (reference sequence). This CDR3 region has 12 residues. The CDR3 nucleotides are TGTGCCAGTAGTATTAGAGACAGTGAAGCTTTCTTT. It translates to CASSIRDSEAFF.

The rearrangement links TRBV18 to TRBJ1-3, with D possibly TRBD1 on 5 matching bases. This CDR3 contains 14 residues. Germline V lookup: CDR1 KGHSH, CDR2 LQKENI. Trimming took 3 bases from V and 2 from J, leaving 8 bases between them. DNA of the CDR3: TGTGCCAGCTCACCTGGGGCGACTGGAAACACCATATATTTT. Translating it yields CASSPGATGNTIYF. Combining the CDR3 with reference TRBV18 and TRBJ1-3 gives the whole variable domain NAGVMQNPRHLVRRRGQEARLRCSPMKGHSHVYWYRQLPEEGLKFMVYLQKENIIDESGMPKERFSAEFPKEGPSILRIQQVVRGDSAAYFCASSPGATGNTIYFGEGSWLTVV.

This clone has only a few counts. The J gene is TRBJ1-4, the V gene TRBV5-1, with no clear D. In germline, CDR1 is SGHRS, CDR2 YFSETQ. The ends were cut back, 1 base at V and 7 bases at J, with 11 bases in the middle. This CDR3 region has 14 residues. CDR3 coding DNA: TGCGCCAGCAGCTTGCTGCAGGCCGGTGAAAAACTGTTTTTT. It codes for CASSLLQAGEKLFF.

Only one count was recorded for this clone. CDR3 sequence reads: CASSPRDHEQYF. DNA for the CDR3: TGTGCCAGCAGCCCCAGGGATCACGAGCAGTACTTC. The chain joins TRBV6-5 to TRBJ2-7, with D tentatively TRBD1 (5 bases). The CDR3 runs 12 residues. Germline CDR1 MNHEY, CDR2 SVGAGI. Trimming took off 6 bases at V and 5 bases at J, with 11 bases between the two ends.

The chain is built from TRBV7-2 and TRBJ1-1; no clear D gene. The CDR3 spans 12 residues. Trimming pared 3 bases from V and 2 bases from J, leaving 4 bases between. Germline CDR1 SGHTA, CDR2 FQGNSA. The CDR3 DNA reads TGTGCCAGCAGCTTTATAAACACTGAAGCTTTCTTT. Its protein product is CASSFINTEAFF.

This clone was detected a few times. This chain connects TRBV7-3 to TRBJ2-7, with D tentatively TRBD1 (5 bases). The CDR3 runs to 13 residues. CDR1 and CDR2 from the germline V gene are SGHTA and FQGTGA. Between the trimmed V and J ends, which lost 2 bases and 5 bases, there was a span of 10 bases. CDR3 DNA sequence: TGTGCCAGCAGCTTAGATTGGACAAACGAGCAGTACTTC. Translated: CASSLDWTNEQYF.

The table lists this clone with a count of one. This rearrangement joins TRBV6-6 to TRBJ2-7; 7 bases are shared with TRBD2. The CDR3 contains 15 residues. The V segment lost 5 bases and the J segment 0 bases; nucleotides outside the gene matches: 7. CDR1 MNHNY and CDR2 SVGAGI come from the germline V gene (reference sequence). In DNA, the CDR3 is TGTGCCAGCAGTCCCCACGAGCGGGACTCCTACGAGCAGTACTTC. This codes for CASSPHERDSYEQYF.

This clone was counted between two and nine times. This chain joins TRBV15 and TRBJ2-7; D is possibly TRBD2 (5 bases). CDR1 and CDR2 from the germline V gene are LNHNV and YYDKDF (reference sequence). CDR3 size: 16 residues. V was pared by 3 bases and J by 1 base, with 16 bases between. The CDR3 loop is CATSRADGDSSYEQYF. CDR3 DNA: TGTGCCACCAGCAGGGCCGACGGGGATTCTTCCTACGAGCAGTACTTC.

This clone showed up just a few times. The chain employs TRBV7-9 and TRBJ1-4, with 7 bases fitting TRBD1. CDR3 length: 14 residues. Trimming removed 1 base from V and 6 bases from J; junction bases left unmatched: 2. CDR1 and CDR2 (germline): SEHNR, FQNEAQ (reference sequence). The CDR3, as DNA: TGTGCCAGCAGCTTAGAGGGGGCTGATGAAAAACTGTTTTTT. Translation: CASSLEGADEKLFF.

The chain carries TRBV4-1 and TRBJ1-1; 9 nucleotides align to TRBD1. The V and J ends lost 0 bases and 4 bases, in that order; junction bases with no gene match: 6. Germline-derived CDR1 and CDR2 are MGHRA and YSYEKL. This CDR3 region has 16 residues. Here the CDR3 reads CASSQDPDRGSTEAFF. The CDR3 DNA sequence: TGCGCCAGCAGCCAAGATCCCGACAGGGGGAGCACTGAAGCTTTCTTT.

The V call is TRBV5-1, the J call TRBJ1-6, with D uncertain. From germline, CDR1 is SGHRS and CDR2 YFSETQ. This CDR3 is 12 amino acids long. V lost 4 bases and J 12 bases, leaving 11 bases between the germline ends. The CDR3 region has the DNA TGCGCCAGCAGCCCGCGGGGTGTACCCCTCCACTTT. Residues: CASSPRGVPLHF.

This clone occurred a few times. V is TRBV2 and J is TRBJ2-3; maybe TRBD1 (5 bases). Germline CDR1 and CDR2: SNHLY and FYNNEI. V was clipped by 4 bases and J by 6 bases, with 14 bases between them. The CDR3 extends over 14 amino acids. DNA for the CDR3: TGTGCCAGCAGTGTCGGCAGGGTTCGCGATACGCAGTATTTT. Its protein product is CASSVGRVRDTQYF.

The CDR3 nucleotides read TGTGCCATCCCCAAAGCCCCGAACACCGGGGAGCTGTTTTTT. It specifies CAIPKAPNTGELFF. V usage is TRBV10-3 and J usage is TRBJ2-2; no firm D call. The V and J ends lost 8 bases and 0 bases respectively, with 10 bases between them. CDR1 is ENHRY and CDR2 is SYGVKD in the germline V gene. CDR3 length: 14 residues.

This chain uses TRBV4-3 with TRBJ2-1; 8 nucleotides match TRBD2. Losses at the gene ends were 0 bases for V and 10 bases for J; bases not matched to a gene: 8. CDR1 is LGHNA and CDR2 is YSLEER in the germline V gene. The CDR3 consists of 15 residues. CDR3 nucleotide sequence: TGCGCCAGCAGCCAAGATTTAGCGGGGCCAACAGAGCAGTTCTTC. It is translated as CASSQDLAGPTEQFF.

This rearrangement joins TRBV30 to TRBJ1-1, with TRBD1 identical over 8 bases. The junction had 6 bases not matched to a gene; V was cut back by 2 bases and J by 4 bases. This CDR3 contains 14 residues. Germline V gene lookup returns CDR1 GTSNPN and CDR2 SVGIG (reference sequence). CDR3 amino acids: CAWSPLGQGTEAFF. CDR3 nucleotides: TGTGCCTGGAGTCCTCTCGGACAGGGCACTGAAGCTTTCTTT.